These T cell receptor beta chains were read from a single sample in a study of control samples from healthy donors and cancer patients. TCRdb's copy holds only in-frame clones and misses some; the assay was immunoSEQ multiplex PCR. The sample holds 100,000 to 150,000 clones, over 80% seen once. The sequencing input was PBMCs. The source of these receptors is a man aged 80 or over with head and neck cancer. CDR3s include the opening cysteine and the closing phenylalanine or tryptophan. A D gene is named only where the DNA matches it firmly. Size is omitted from some rows. Given values are once, few, many or a class for expanded clones.

14	NA	TRBV6-5	TRBD1	TRBJ2-7	TGTGCCAGCAGTTATCGGGGACAGGCCTACGAGCAGTACTTC	CASSYRGQAYEQYF
13	NA	TRBV19	NA	TRBJ2-3	TGTGCCAGTACTATGCCGGGGGCAGATACGCAGTATTTT	CASTMPGADTQYF
14	NA	TRBV27	NA	TRBJ1-1	TGTGCCAGCAGCTATTCCAGGTTGAACACTGAAGCTTTCTTT	CASSYSRLNTEAFF
15	NA	TRBV7-9	NA	TRBJ1-2	TGTGCCAGCAGCACTACGGACGTACCTTTCTATGGCTACACCTTC	CASSTTDVPFYGYTF
15	NA	TRBV11-2	TRBD2	TRBJ2-7	TGTGCCAGCAGCCTCAAAGCGGGGGGGCCCTACGAGCAGTACTTC	CASSLKAGGPYEQYF
13	NA	TRBV12-3/TRBV12-4	NA	TRBJ2-3	TGTGCCAGCAGTTTAAATTTCATGGATACGCAGTATTTT	CASSLNFMDTQYF
13	NA	TRBV4-1	NA	TRBJ2-7	TGCGCCAGCAGTACGGGGCTCCCCTACGAGCAGTACTTC	CASSTGLPYEQYF
13	NA	TRBV2	TRBD1	TRBJ2-7	TGTGCCAGCAGTACAGGGGGTTCCTACGAGCAGTACTTC	CASSTGGSYEQYF
16	NA	TRBV19	NA	TRBJ2-1	TGTGCCAGTAGTGGGCTAGTATCGGACTCCTACAATGAGCAGTTCTTC	CASSGLVSDSYNEQFF
13	NA	TRBV27	NA	TRBJ2-7	TGTGCCAGCAGCTTTACGAGTGCCTACGAGCAGTACTTC	CASSFTSAYEQYF
12	NA	TRBV5-1	NA	TRBJ2-1	TGCGCCAGCAGCTTAAAGGACAATGAGCAGTTCTTC	CASSLKDNEQFF
14	NA	TRBV7-9	TRBD1	TRBJ1-4	TGTGCCGCGGGAGGGGGCGCAAGTAATGAAAAACTGTTTTTT	CAAGGGASNEKLFF
15	NA	TRBV11-2	TRBD2	TRBJ2-1	TGTGCCAGCAGCCCAATAGCGGGAGGGTACAATGAGCAGTTCTTC	CASSPIAGGYNEQFF
16	once	TRBV3-1/TRBV3-2	NA	TRBJ2-6	TGTGCCAGCAGCCAAGATCTCCGGTCTGGGGCCAACGTCCTGACTTTC	CASSQDLRSGANVLTF
15	NA	TRBV7-9	NA	TRBJ2-7	TGTGCCAGCAGCTCAGAACAGGGAGGCCCCTACGAGCAGTACTTC	CASSSEQGGPYEQYF
13	NA	TRBV7-6	NA	TRBJ2-7	TGTGCCAGCAGCTTAGCTTCTCGCGGGGAGCAGTACTTC	CASSLASRGEQYF
16	NA	TRBV10-3	NA	TRBJ2-5	TGTGCCATCAGCCCCTCTCGGGAGAGGGACCAAGAGACCCAGTACTTC	CAISPSRERDQETQYF
13	NA	TRBV30	NA	TRBJ1-1	TGTGCCTGGAGTAGGAACCCGGGGTTGGAAGCTTTCTTT	CAWSRNPGLEAFF
15	NA	TRBV4-1	NA	TRBJ2-7	TGCGCCAGCAGCCAAGCGCGGGGCAGTACCTACGAGCAGTACTTC	CASSQARGSTYEQYF
13	NA	TRBV10-1	TRBD1	TRBJ2-7	TGCGCCAGCAGTGACAGCGACAGGGTGGTGCAGTACTTC	CASSDSDRVVQYF
14	NA	TRBV5-8	NA	TRBJ1-5	TGTGCCAGCAGCTTGGTTTTCCGCGATCAGCCCCAGCATTTT	CASSLVFRDQPQHF
14	once	TRBV19	TRBD1	TRBJ1-2	TGTGCCAGTAGTCCGGGACAGGGCCTAGGAGGCTACACCTTC	CASSPGQGLGGYTF
14	NA	TRBV7-8	NA	TRBJ1-6	TGTGCCAGCAGCTTAGCGGCCAATAATTCACCCCTCCACTTT	CASSLAANNSPLHF
15	once	TRBV6-6	TRBD1	TRBJ1-6	TGTGCCAGCAGTTACGTGGACAGGGGAGGTTCACCCCTCCACTTT	CASSYVDRGGSPLHF
11	NA	TRBV18	NA	TRBJ1-1	TGTGCCAGCTCACCTCGAGCAGGCCTATTCTTT	CASSPRAGLFF
14	few	TRBV27	TRBD1	TRBJ1-5	TGTGCCAGCAGTGACAGGGGCGGGAATCAGCCCCAGCATTTT	CASSDRGGNQPQHF
16	NA	TRBV5-6	TRBD2	TRBJ2-1	TGTGCCAGCAGCACCGGGACTAGCGGGGGGGCTAATGAGCAGTTCTTC	CASSTGTSGGANEQFF
13	NA	TRBV21-1	NA	TRBJ1-5	TGTGCCAGCAGCAAAGCCTTGGTTCAGCCCCAGCATTTT	CASSKALVQPQHF
11	NA	TRBV27	TRBD1	TRBJ1-1	TGTGCCAGCAGTCGCCGACAGGGTACTTTCTTT	CASSRRQGTFF
15	NA	TRBV5-6	NA	TRBJ2-5	TGTGCCAGCAGCTTGGTACGGGAGCTGTGGGAGACCCAGTACTTC	CASSLVRELWETQYF
14	NA	TRBV5-1	NA	TRBJ1-3	TGCGCCAGCAGCCCCGGACCCAACGAAGACACCATATATTTT	CASSPGPNEDTIYF
12	NA	TRBV28	NA	TRBJ2-5	TGTGCCAGCAGCACTCCAAAAGAGACCCAGTACTTC	CASSTPKETQYF
17	NA	TRBV12-5	NA	TRBJ1-6	TGTGCTAGTGGTTTTGGGGCTACATGGCAAGGAGAGTCACCCCTCCACTTT	CASGFGATWQGESPLHF
15	NA	TRBV6-5	TRBD1	TRBJ2-7	TGTGCCAGCAGCCGACACGGACAGGGGCTCTACGAGCAGTACTTC	CASSRHGQGLYEQYF
13	NA	TRBV6-2/TRBV6-3	NA	TRBJ1-2	TGTGCCAGCAGTTACGGGACACTAAATGGCTACACCTTC	CASSYGTLNGYTF
16	NA	TRBV27	NA	TRBJ1-1	TGTGCCAGCAGTTCCCCTACAGGGACACCACACACTGAAGCTTTCTTT	CASSSPTGTPHTEAFF
14	NA	TRBV18	TRBD1	TRBJ2-1	TGTGCCAGCTCACCAGGGACAGGGCTCAATGAGCAGTTCTTC	CASSPGTGLNEQFF
17	NA	TRBV7-6	NA	TRBJ2-1	TGTGCCAGCAGCCCTGCCGGGACCCCCGTTCCCTACAATGAGCAGTTCTTC	CASSPAGTPVPYNEQFF
14	NA	TRBV5-5	NA	TRBJ1-3	TGTGCCAGCAGCTTTTGGGGCTCTGGAAACACCATATATTTT	CASSFWGSGNTIYF